This T cell receptor beta chain comes out of a study of blood T cell repertoires in COVID-19. Germline CDR1 is MNHEY and CDR2 is SVGAGI. V was clipped by 9 bases and J by 4 bases, with 15 bases between them. This CDR3 is 14 amino acids long. In Seattle, patients joined the study during active infection and were tracked longitudinally. Repertoires were generated with immunoSEQ multiplex PCR, while TCRdb's copy carries only in-frame clones and drops some. The repertoire consists of fewer than 250,000 clones, with 80% to 95% occurring once and the leading ten covering approximately 0.77%. The TCR sequence derives from a man in his fifties or sixties with COVID-19, enrolled during active disease. What was sequenced was peripheral blood. The chain links TRBV6-5 to TRBJ2-2, with D possibly TRBD1 on 6 matching bases. The CDR3 region is CASQLQGSTGELFF. The CDR3, as DNA: TGTGCCAGTCAATTACAGGGATCCACCGGGGAGCTGTTTTTT.